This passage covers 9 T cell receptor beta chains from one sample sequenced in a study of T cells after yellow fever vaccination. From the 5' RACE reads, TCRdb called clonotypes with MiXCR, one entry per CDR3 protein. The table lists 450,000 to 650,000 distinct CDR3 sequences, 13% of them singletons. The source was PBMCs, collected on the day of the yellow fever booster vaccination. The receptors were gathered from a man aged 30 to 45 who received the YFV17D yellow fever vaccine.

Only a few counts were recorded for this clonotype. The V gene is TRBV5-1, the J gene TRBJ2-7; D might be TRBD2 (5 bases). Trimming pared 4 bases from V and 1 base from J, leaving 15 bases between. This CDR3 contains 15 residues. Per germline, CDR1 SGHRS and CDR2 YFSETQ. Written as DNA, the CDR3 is TGCGCCAGCAGCGAGAGACGGGAAGTTTCCTACGAGCAGTACTTC. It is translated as CASSERREVSYEQYF.

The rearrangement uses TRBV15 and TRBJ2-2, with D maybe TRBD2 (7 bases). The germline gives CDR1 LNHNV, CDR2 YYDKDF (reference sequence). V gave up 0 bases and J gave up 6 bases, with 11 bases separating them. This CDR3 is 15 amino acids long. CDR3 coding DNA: TGTGCCACCAGCAGAGATCGGGGGGCGGCCGGGGAGCTGTTTTTT. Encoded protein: CATSRDRGAAGELFF.

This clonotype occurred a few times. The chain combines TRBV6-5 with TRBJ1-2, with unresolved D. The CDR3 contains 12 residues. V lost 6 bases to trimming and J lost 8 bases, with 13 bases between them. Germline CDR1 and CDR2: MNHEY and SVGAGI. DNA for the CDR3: TGTGCCAGCAGCCGTGATCGAAGGGGCTACACCTTC. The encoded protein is CASSRDRRGYTF.

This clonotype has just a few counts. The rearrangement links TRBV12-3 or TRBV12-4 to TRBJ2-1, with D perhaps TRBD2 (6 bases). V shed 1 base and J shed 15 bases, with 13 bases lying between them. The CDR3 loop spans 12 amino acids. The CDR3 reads CASSLVGSWLFF. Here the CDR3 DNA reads TGTGCCAGCAGTTTAGTCGGGAGTTGGCTGTTCTTC.

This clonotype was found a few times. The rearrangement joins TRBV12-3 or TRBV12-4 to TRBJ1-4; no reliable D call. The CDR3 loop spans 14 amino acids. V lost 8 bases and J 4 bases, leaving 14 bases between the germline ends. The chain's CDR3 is CASGLRSYNEKLFF. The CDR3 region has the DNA TGTGCCAGCGGTCTTAGGTCTTATAATGAAAAACTGTTTTTT.

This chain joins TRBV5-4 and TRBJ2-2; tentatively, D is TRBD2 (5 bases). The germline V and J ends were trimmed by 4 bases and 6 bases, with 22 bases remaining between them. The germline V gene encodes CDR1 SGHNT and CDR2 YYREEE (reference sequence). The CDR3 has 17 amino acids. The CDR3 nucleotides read TGTGCCAGCAGCCCAATGGGCGGGCCCTCAAACTCCGGGGAGCTGTTTTTT. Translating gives CASSPMGGPSNSGELFF.

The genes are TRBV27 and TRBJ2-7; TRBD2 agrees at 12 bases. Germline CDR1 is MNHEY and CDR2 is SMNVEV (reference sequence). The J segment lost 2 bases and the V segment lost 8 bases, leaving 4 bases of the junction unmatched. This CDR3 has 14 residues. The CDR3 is CASYTSGRTYEQYF. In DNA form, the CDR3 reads TGTGCCAGCTACACTAGCGGGAGGACCTACGAGCAGTACTTC.

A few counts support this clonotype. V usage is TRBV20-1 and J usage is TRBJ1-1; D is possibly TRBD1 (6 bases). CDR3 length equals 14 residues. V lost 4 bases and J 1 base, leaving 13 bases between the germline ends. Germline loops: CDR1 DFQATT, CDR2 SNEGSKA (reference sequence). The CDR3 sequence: CSATRTVSNTEAFF. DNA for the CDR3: TGCAGTGCTACCCGGACAGTGTCGAACACTGAAGCTTTCTTT.

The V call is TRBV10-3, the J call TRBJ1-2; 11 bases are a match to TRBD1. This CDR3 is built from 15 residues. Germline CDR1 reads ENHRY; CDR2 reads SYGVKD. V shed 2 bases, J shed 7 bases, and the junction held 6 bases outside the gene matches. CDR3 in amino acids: CAISETGTGGSGYTF. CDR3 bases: TGTGCCATCAGTGAGACCGGGACAGGGGGTTCTGGCTACACCTTC.